The rows below give T cell receptor beta chains drawn from one sample of a study of early stage breast cancer tumors. The table came from immunoSEQ multiplex PCR; TCRdb's copy has only in-frame clones and leaves some out. The table lists 65,000 to 75,000 clones, 80% of them singletons. What was sequenced was blood. The receptor set was obtained from a person aged 35-49 years with breast cancer. Both conserved end residues are part of each CDR3. A D gene is named only where the DNA matches it firmly.

>TRBV5-1|TRBD1|TRBJ1-1|13
TGCGCCAGCACAGGGGGCCTCGACACTGAAGCTTTCTTT
CASTGGLDTEAFF
>TRBV5-1|.|TRBJ2-7|12
TGCGCCAGCAGCTTAAATAGCGACGAGCAGTACTTC
CASSLNSDEQYF
>TRBV6-1|.|TRBJ1-2|15
TGTGCCAGCAGTGAAGGTGCCAGGGGTTGGTATGGCTACACCTTC
CASSEGARGWYGYTF
>TRBV7-9|.|TRBJ1-1|13
TGTGCCAGCAGCTTAGCCGTGACCCTTGAAGCTTTCTTT
CASSLAVTLEAFF
>TRBV6-5|.|TRBJ2-6|16
TGTGCCAGCAGTTACCGTGGCGTCTCTGGGGCCAACGTCCTGACTTTC
CASSYRGVSGANVLTF
>TRBV7-9|.|TRBJ2-6|15
TGTGCCAGCAGCTTCTCACGCTCTGGGGCCAACGTCCTGACTTTC
CASSFSRSGANVLTF
>TRBV6-5|.|TRBJ1-5|13
TGTGCCAGCAGGGCCTATAGCAATCAGCCCCAGCATTTT
CASRAYSNQPQHF
>TRBV29-1|.|TRBJ2-7|15
TGCAGCGTTGAAGGCTCATGGACGGAGAGTTACGAGCAGTACTTC
CSVEGSWTESYEQYF
>TRBV29-1|.|TRBJ1-2|12
TGCAGCGCCCAGTGGGGCTTGTATGGCTACACCTTC
CSAQWGLYGYTF
>TRBV27|.|TRBJ2-7|14
TGTGCCAGCAGCCCTGAAGGGGGATCGTACGAGCAGTACTTC
CASSPEGGSYEQYF
>TRBV19|TRBD2|TRBJ2-6|20
TGTGCCAGTAGTATCGCGGGATGGGCGGGAGGGAGCTCTGGGGCCAACGTCCTGACTTTC
CASSIAGWAGGSSGANVLTF
>TRBV10-2|TRBD1|TRBJ1-1|14
TGCGCCAGCAGGCCCGGGACAGGGGGCACTGAAGCTTTCTTT
CASRPGTGGTEAFF
>TRBV15|.|TRBJ2-3|13
TGTGCCACCAGCAGAGCGCAGGGGCGAACGCAGTATTTT
CATSRAQGRTQYF
>TRBV11-2|TRBD1|TRBJ1-2|17
TGTGCCAGCAGCTTAGCCGACAGGGGGCGAGTCAACTATGGCTACACCTTC
CASSLADRGRVNYGYTF